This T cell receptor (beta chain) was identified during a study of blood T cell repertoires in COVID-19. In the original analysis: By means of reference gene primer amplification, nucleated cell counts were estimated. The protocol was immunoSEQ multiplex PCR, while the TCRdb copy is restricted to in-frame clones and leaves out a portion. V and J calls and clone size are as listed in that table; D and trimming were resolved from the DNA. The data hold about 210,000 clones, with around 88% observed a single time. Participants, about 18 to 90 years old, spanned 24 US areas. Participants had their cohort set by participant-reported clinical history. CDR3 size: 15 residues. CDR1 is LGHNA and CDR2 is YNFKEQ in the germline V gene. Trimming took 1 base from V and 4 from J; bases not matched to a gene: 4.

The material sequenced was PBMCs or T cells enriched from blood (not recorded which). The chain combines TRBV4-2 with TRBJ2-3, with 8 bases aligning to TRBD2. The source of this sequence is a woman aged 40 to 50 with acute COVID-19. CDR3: CASSQALAGPDTQYF. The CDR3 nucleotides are TGTGCCAGCAGCCAAGCCTTAGCGGGGCCAGATACGCAGTATTTT.